Listed below are T cell receptor beta chains from one sample, sequenced in a study of resident and recirculating memory T cells in vitiligo. TCRdb keeps only in-frame clones here, not all; method: immunoSEQ multiplex PCR. The sample comprises roughly 80,000 clones, roughly nine tenths of which are singletons, and approximately 4.7% rests with the top ten. The specimen sequenced was blood. These TCRs come from a male donor with vitiligo. The CDR3 runs from the conserved cysteine through the conserved F or W. Each record gives: V gene, D gene, J gene, clone size, CDR3 DNA, CDR3 protein. A D gene is named only where the DNA matches it firmly. The size field is filled for only some rows; it gives once, few, many or a size class.

v_gene: TRBV6-1; d_gene: NA; j_gene: TRBJ1-2; abundance: NA; CDR3nt: TGTGCCAGCAGTGATGGGCAGGGGATGCGTGGCTACACCTTC; CDR3aa: CASSDGQGMRGYTF
v_gene: TRBV5-1; d_gene: TRBD2; j_gene: TRBJ2-7; abundance: NA; CDR3nt: TGCGCCAGCAGCTTGACCTTAAGCGGGAGTCACTCCTACGAGCAGTACTTC; CDR3aa: CASSLTLSGSHSYEQYF
v_gene: TRBV18; d_gene: NA; j_gene: TRBJ2-1; abundance: NA; CDR3nt: TGTGCCAGCTCACCAAGAACGTTCGGGGGAGTGTCCTACAATGAGCAGTTCTTC; CDR3aa: CASSPRTFGGVSYNEQFF
v_gene: TRBV21-1; d_gene: NA; j_gene: TRBJ2-6; abundance: NA; CDR3nt: TGTGCCAGCAGCAAAGTTGTGCAGGGAATCGTTCAGGTCTCTGGGGCCAACGTCCTGACTTTC; CDR3aa: CASSKVVQGIVQVSGANVLTF
v_gene: TRBV28; d_gene: TRBD1; j_gene: TRBJ2-7; abundance: once; CDR3nt: TGTGCCAGCAGTAGGGCGACAGGGGTCGACGAGCAGTACTTC; CDR3aa: CASSRATGVDEQYF
v_gene: TRBV30; d_gene: TRBD2; j_gene: TRBJ2-5; abundance: NA; CDR3nt: TGTGCCTGGAGTGGAGAATTAGCGGGAGAGGTAAAGACCCAGTACTTC; CDR3aa: CAWSGELAGEVKTQYF
v_gene: TRBV4-3; d_gene: NA; j_gene: TRBJ1-1; abundance: NA; CDR3nt: TGCGCCAGCAGCCAAGTATCGGGGGAGAACACTGAAGCTTTCTTT; CDR3aa: CASSQVSGENTEAFF
v_gene: TRBV6-6; d_gene: NA; j_gene: TRBJ1-4; abundance: NA; CDR3nt: TGTGCCAGCAGTTACTCGGAGGGCCCCTTCCTGTTTTTT; CDR3aa: CASSYSEGPFLFF
v_gene: TRBV11-2; d_gene: TRBD1; j_gene: TRBJ2-7; abundance: NA; CDR3nt: TGTGCCAGCAGAACGCGACAGGGGGCCTTCGAGCAGTACTTC; CDR3aa: CASRTRQGAFEQYF
v_gene: TRBV6-1; d_gene: TRBD2; j_gene: TRBJ2-1; abundance: NA; CDR3nt: TGTGCCAGCAGTGGGGGACTAGCGGTTAACAATGAGCAGTTCTTC; CDR3aa: CASSGGLAVNNEQFF
v_gene: TRBV5-1; d_gene: TRBD2; j_gene: TRBJ2-3; abundance: NA; CDR3nt: TGCGCCAGCAGCCGGGATATAGCGGGGAGCACAGATACGCAGTATTTT; CDR3aa: CASSRDIAGSTDTQYF
v_gene: TRBV28; d_gene: TRBD2; j_gene: TRBJ2-7; abundance: NA; CDR3nt: TGTGCCAGCAGCCCTAGCGGGAGGCTCCTCTACGAGCAGTACTTC; CDR3aa: CASSPSGRLLYEQYF
v_gene: TRBV19; d_gene: TRBD1; j_gene: TRBJ2-1; abundance: NA; CDR3nt: TGTGCCAGTAGTAGACAGGGGGCTGGTAATGAGCAGTTCTTC; CDR3aa: CASSRQGAGNEQFF
v_gene: TRBV18; d_gene: NA; j_gene: TRBJ2-7; abundance: NA; CDR3nt: TGTGCCAGCTCACCACCGGTTTCAGGGGCTCTCTCCTACGAGCAGTACTTC; CDR3aa: CASSPPVSGALSYEQYF
v_gene: TRBV2; d_gene: TRBD1; j_gene: TRBJ2-2; abundance: NA; CDR3nt: TGTGCCAGCAGTCGGGACAGCGGCGGGGAGCTGTTTTTT; CDR3aa: CASSRDSGGELFF
v_gene: TRBV18; d_gene: TRBD1; j_gene: TRBJ2-7; abundance: NA; CDR3nt: TGTGCCAGCTCACCGCCGCGACAGGGAAGCAGCGAGCAGTACTTC; CDR3aa: CASSPPRQGSSEQYF
v_gene: TRBV27; d_gene: TRBD1; j_gene: TRBJ1-2; abundance: NA; CDR3nt: TGTGCCAGCAGTTTATTTCAGGGGGCGGGTGGCTACACCTTC; CDR3aa: CASSLFQGAGGYTF
v_gene: TRBV7-6; d_gene: NA; j_gene: TRBJ1-3; abundance: NA; CDR3nt: TGTGCCAGCAGCTTAGCTCAGGGATCCTCTGGAAACACCATATATTTT; CDR3aa: CASSLAQGSSGNTIYF
v_gene: TRBV5-3; d_gene: NA; j_gene: TRBJ1-5; abundance: NA; CDR3nt: TGTGCCAGAAGCTTCGGCAATCAGCCCCAGCATTTT; CDR3aa: CARSFGNQPQHF
v_gene: TRBV4-1; d_gene: NA; j_gene: TRBJ2-3; abundance: NA; CDR3nt: TGCGCCAGCAGCCAAGAGTCCAGCGGGTACACAGATACGCAGTATTTT; CDR3aa: CASSQESSGYTDTQYF
v_gene: TRBV27; d_gene: TRBD2; j_gene: TRBJ2-3; abundance: NA; CDR3nt: TGTGCCAGCGGATGGTCGGGAGGTAGAGATACGCAGTATTTT; CDR3aa: CASGWSGGRDTQYF
v_gene: TRBV7-9; d_gene: NA; j_gene: TRBJ1-5; abundance: NA; CDR3nt: TGTGCCAGCAGCTTGGAGGGACAGCCCCAGCATTTT; CDR3aa: CASSLEGQPQHF
v_gene: TRBV9; d_gene: NA; j_gene: TRBJ2-3; abundance: once; CDR3nt: TGTGCCAGCAGCGTAGGGCCCGATAGCACAGATACGCAGTATTTT; CDR3aa: CASSVGPDSTDTQYF
v_gene: TRBV10-3; d_gene: TRBD1; j_gene: TRBJ1-2; abundance: NA; CDR3nt: TGTGCCATCAGTACGACAGGGGGAACGGGCTACACCTTC; CDR3aa: CAISTTGGTGYTF
v_gene: TRBV29-1; d_gene: NA; j_gene: TRBJ1-1; abundance: NA; CDR3nt: TGCAGCGTTGCGGTTCAGGGGCCTGAAGCTTTCTTT; CDR3aa: CSVAVQGPEAFF
v_gene: TRBV29-1; d_gene: NA; j_gene: TRBJ2-7; abundance: NA; CDR3nt: TGCAGCGTTGAAAAGGGGTCCTACGAGCAGTACTTC; CDR3aa: CSVEKGSYEQYF
v_gene: TRBV7-9; d_gene: NA; j_gene: TRBJ2-5; abundance: once; CDR3nt: TGTGCCAGCAGCCCCAGGGGGGAGGAGACCCAGTACTTC; CDR3aa: CASSPRGEETQYF
v_gene: TRBV29-1; d_gene: TRBD1; j_gene: TRBJ2-7; abundance: NA; CDR3nt: TGCAGCGTGAGAGACAGGGCAATCCCCTACGAGCAGTACTTC; CDR3aa: CSVRDRAIPYEQYF
v_gene: TRBV7-8; d_gene: NA; j_gene: TRBJ2-1; abundance: NA; CDR3nt: TGTGCCAGCAGCGGAAAGGCGGCTCTCCTTTACAATGAGCAGTTCTTC; CDR3aa: CASSGKAALLYNEQFF
v_gene: TRBV7-9; d_gene: NA; j_gene: TRBJ2-5; abundance: NA; CDR3nt: TGTGCCAGCAGCTTATCGACATGGTACCAAGAGACCCAGTACTTC; CDR3aa: CASSLSTWYQETQYF
v_gene: TRBV6-1; d_gene: NA; j_gene: TRBJ2-7; abundance: NA; CDR3nt: TGTGCCAGCAGTGTCGAGGGATTTTCCCTCTACGAGCAGTACTTC; CDR3aa: CASSVEGFSLYEQYF
v_gene: TRBV7-9; d_gene: NA; j_gene: TRBJ2-2; abundance: NA; CDR3nt: TGTGCCAGCAGCTCCATAGCGGTTAACACCGGGGAGCTGTTTTTT; CDR3aa: CASSSIAVNTGELFF
v_gene: TRBV10-3; d_gene: NA; j_gene: TRBJ1-2; abundance: NA; CDR3nt: TGTGCCATCAGTGAGTCGTCGGACAGTAACTATGGCTACACCTTC; CDR3aa: CAISESSDSNYGYTF
v_gene: TRBV6-6; d_gene: NA; j_gene: TRBJ1-1; abundance: NA; CDR3nt: TGTGCCAGCAGTTACGGGGTCAGGGACACTGAAGCTTTCTTT; CDR3aa: CASSYGVRDTEAFF
v_gene: TRBV28; d_gene: TRBD1; j_gene: TRBJ1-1; abundance: many; CDR3nt: TGTGCCAGCAGTTCAGGGGGAAGGACTGAAGCTTTCTTT; CDR3aa: CASSSGGRTEAFF
v_gene: TRBV7-9; d_gene: NA; j_gene: TRBJ1-2; abundance: NA; CDR3nt: TGTGCCAGCAGTTATACAGCCCCTAACTATGGCTACACCTTC; CDR3aa: CASSYTAPNYGYTF
v_gene: TRBV4-1; d_gene: NA; j_gene: TRBJ1-5; abundance: NA; CDR3nt: TGCGCCAGCAGCCATCGACAGGTTGCTGGCAATCAGCCCCAGCATTTT; CDR3aa: CASSHRQVAGNQPQHF
v_gene: TRBV5-1; d_gene: NA; j_gene: TRBJ2-7; abundance: NA; CDR3nt: TGCGCCAGCAGCAACAGACAGAGGCCGGGTCACTACGAGCAGTACTTC; CDR3aa: CASSNRQRPGHYEQYF
v_gene: TRBV6-6; d_gene: NA; j_gene: TRBJ1-2; abundance: NA; CDR3nt: TGTGCCAGCACCCCCGATAAGGGGACTGCTTATGGCTACACCTTC; CDR3aa: CASTPDKGTAYGYTF
v_gene: TRBV6-5; d_gene: NA; j_gene: TRBJ2-7; abundance: NA; CDR3nt: TGTGCCAGCAGTCGATCAGGGTTCTACGAGCAGTACTTC; CDR3aa: CASSRSGFYEQYF
v_gene: TRBV7-9; d_gene: NA; j_gene: TRBJ1-2; abundance: NA; CDR3nt: TGTGCCAGCAGCTTAGCGCTACCAGGGTGGAACTATGGCTACACCTTC; CDR3aa: CASSLALPGWNYGYTF
v_gene: TRBV5-1; d_gene: NA; j_gene: TRBJ1-1; abundance: NA; CDR3nt: TGCGCCAGCAGCGAGGACACCTTCATGAACACTGAAGCTTTCTTT; CDR3aa: CASSEDTFMNTEAFF
v_gene: TRBV7-2; d_gene: TRBD1; j_gene: TRBJ1-1; abundance: NA; CDR3nt: TGTGCCAGCAGCTTATCCGGGACAGGGAACACTGAAGCTTTCTTT; CDR3aa: CASSLSGTGNTEAFF
v_gene: TRBV10-2; d_gene: TRBD1; j_gene: TRBJ1-2; abundance: NA; CDR3nt: TGCGCCAGCAGTGCTGGGACAGGGGGCACCCCCCACCCCTATGGCTACACCTTC; CDR3aa: CASSAGTGGTPHPYGYTF